This T cell receptor (beta chain) came from a study of blood T cell repertoires in COVID-19. Study as a whole: Sample material is recorded as cDNA or gDNA derived from T cells, B-cell-depleted T cells, or PBMCs.

Method: immunoSEQ multiplex PCR; TCRdb's copy keeps in-frame clones and lacks some. The data show around 250,000 clones, with more than 70% seen just once and more than 0.95% held by the top ten. Individuals aged about 18 to 89 years were recruited from fewer than 30 US areas. Participants' own reports of clinical history determined their cohort assignment. This CDR3 contains 13 residues. CDR1 is SEHNR, CDR2 FQNEAQ, per germline (reference sequence). Trimming took off 3 bases at V and 2 bases at J, with 5 bases between the two ends. Concerning this clone: Other DNA sequences in this sample translate to the same CDR3.

The sequencing input was PBMCs or T cells enriched from blood (not recorded which). The TCR sequence derives from a woman between 40 and 55 years old with acute COVID-19. The V and J genes are TRBV7-9 and TRBJ1-5; D ambiguous. The CDR3 nucleotides read TGTGCCAGCAGCTTGAGTGGCAATCAGCCCCAGCATTTT. This gives the protein CASSLSGNQPQHF.